This section outlines one T cell receptor (beta chain) sequence together with its context. What it binds is not known. Stimulus-free culture yielded autoproliferating CFSE-dim and non-proliferating CFSE-high T cells, each sequenced separately. Cultures began with roughly 49 million CFSE-labeled PBMCs, unstimulated for 7 to 8 days, with replicate wells pooled. CFSE at roughly 0.5 uM labeled the PBMCs, which were then cultured unstimulated. The data were taken from a study of memory B cells and T cells in multiple sclerosis. Study outcomes and limitations: Clone-set sizes differed between compartments, so shared clonotype counts needed normalization.

The germline V gene encodes CDR1 SGHRS and CDR2 YFSETQ. V dropped 0 bases and J dropped 16 bases, with 14 bases sitting between them. The CDR3 is 12 residues long. Repertoires were generated with immunoSEQ multiplex PCR, while TCRdb's copy carries only in-frame clones and drops some. Here the sample spans roughly 12,000 clones, approximately 85% being singletons. This rearrangement joins TRBV5-1 to TRBJ1-5; D possibly corresponds to TRBD1 (6 bases). Sequencing was carried out using PBMCs from blood kept in culture. This receptor was identified in a human donor with multiple sclerosis. As DNA, the CDR3 is TGCGCCAGCAGCTTGGAGGGGGAACAACAACATTTT. Residues: CASSLEGEQQHF.